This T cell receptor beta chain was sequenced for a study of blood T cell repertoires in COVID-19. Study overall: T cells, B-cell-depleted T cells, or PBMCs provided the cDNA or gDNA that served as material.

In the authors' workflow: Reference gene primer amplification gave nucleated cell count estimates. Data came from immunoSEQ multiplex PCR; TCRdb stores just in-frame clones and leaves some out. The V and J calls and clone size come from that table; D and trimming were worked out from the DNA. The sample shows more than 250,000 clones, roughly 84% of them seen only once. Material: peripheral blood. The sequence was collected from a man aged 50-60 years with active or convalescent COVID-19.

CDR3: CASSFMTGAGGGYTF. As DNA, the CDR3 is TGCGCCAGCAGCTTTATGACGGGTGCGGGGGGTGGCTACACCTTC. This chain uses TRBV5-1 with TRBJ1-2; the D gene is possibly TRBD1 (5 bases). CDR1 SGHRS and CDR2 YFSETQ come from the germline V gene. CDR3 length: 15 amino acids. V lost 2 bases and J 7 bases, leaving 18 bases between the germline ends.